This is a list of T cell receptor beta chains from one sample in a study of blood T cell repertoires in COVID-19. The data were produced by immunoSEQ multiplex PCR, yet TCRdb's version contains in-frame clones alone and is incomplete. The sample includes roughly 100,000 clones, approximately 88% seen only once; the top ten take around 5.5%. Sequencing input: peripheral blood. The receptors originated from a human donor in a cohort sampled during active COVID-19. Both conserved end residues are part of each CDR3. The D gene is left open where the match is weak. Size tells how often a clone was seen (once, few, many) or the class of an expanded clone, and some rows leave it out.

. | TRBD2 | TRBJ2-1 | TRBV5-4 | CASSLAAGGYNEQFF | TGTGCCAGCAGCTTGGCCGCGGGGGGATACAATGAGCAGTTCTTC
. | TRBD2 | TRBJ2-1 | TRBV6-2/TRBV6-3 | CASSYSLLAGSYNEQFF | TGTGCCAGCAGTTACTCACTACTAGCGGGGAGCTACAATGAGCAGTTCTTC
. | TRBD2 | TRBJ2-3 | TRBV5-4 | CASSLSGGPGDTQYF | TGTGCCAGCAGCCTTAGCGGGGGCCCCGGGGATACGCAGTATTTT
. | . | TRBJ2-3 | TRBV2 | CASSRTADTQYF | TGTGCCAGCAGTAGGACAGCAGATACGCAGTATTTT
. | TRBD1 | TRBJ1-2 | TRBV28 | CASSLLDRVGGYTF | TGTGCCAGCAGTCTCCTGGACAGGGTTGGAGGCTACACCTTC
. | TRBD1 | TRBJ2-1 | TRBV2 | CASTGTGINNEQFF | TGTGCCAGCACCGGGACAGGCATTAACAATGAGCAGTTCTTC
. | . | TRBJ1-1 | TRBV29-1 | CSVALQGKNTEAFF | TGCAGCGTTGCGCTACAGGGAAAGAACACTGAAGCTTTCTTT
. | . | TRBJ1-6 | TRBV7-2 | CASSSPGGPNSPLHF | TGTGCCAGCAGTTCTCCGGGAGGTCCTAATTCACCCCTCCACTTT
. | TRBD1 | TRBJ1-6 | TRBV30 | CAGGQGVISPLHF | TGTGCCGGAGGACAGGGTGTTATTTCACCCCTCCACTTT
. | TRBD1 | TRBJ2-5 | TRBV28 | CASTPGGWRETQYF | TGTGCCAGCACCCCAGGGGGATGGAGGGAGACCCAGTACTTC
. | . | TRBJ1-4 | TRBV11-2 | CASSPGGPNEKLFF | TGTGCCAGCAGCCCCGGGGGGCCTAATGAAAAACTGTTTTTT
. | . | TRBJ1-5 | TRBV19 | CASSYYDRRNQPQHF | TGTGCCAGTAGTTACTACGACAGGAGGAATCAGCCCCAGCATTTT
few | . | TRBJ2-7 | TRBV7-9 | CASSLGGITYYEQYF | TGTGCCAGCAGCTTGGGGGGTATCACCTACTACGAGCAGTACTTC
. | TRBD2 | TRBJ2-3 | TRBV24-1 | CATSDLSGGRKEGTDTQYF | TGTGCCACCAGTGATTTGTCGGGAGGTAGAAAGGAGGGCACAGATACGCAGTATTTT
. | . | TRBJ2-2 | TRBV29-1 | CSVEYLRGTGELFF | TGCAGCGTTGAATACCTTCGGGGCACCGGGGAGCTGTTTTTT
. | . | TRBJ1-3 | TRBV2 | CASREQGPGNTIYF | TGTGCCAGCAGGGAACAGGGTCCCGGAAACACCATATATTTT
. | . | TRBJ1-3 | TRBV28 | CASSPGLRSGNTIYF | TGTGCCAGCAGTCCAGGACTCCGCTCTGGAAACACCATATATTTT
. | . | TRBJ2-3 | TRBV15 | CATSSPNTDTQYF | TGTGCCACCAGCAGTCCCAATACAGATACGCAGTATTTT
. | TRBD2 | TRBJ2-5 | TRBV3-1/TRBV3-2 | CASSHRLAGETQYF | TGTGCCAGCAGCCACCGACTAGCAGGGGAGACCCAGTACTTC
. | TRBD2 | TRBJ2-7 | TRBV5-8 | CASSYGTSSEQYF | TGTGCCAGCAGCTACGGGACTAGCTCCGAGCAGTACTTC
. | TRBD2 | TRBJ2-7 | TRBV7-9 | CASSLGLTSGGDSF | TGTGCCAGCAGCTTAGGGTTGACTAGCGGGGGGGACTCCTTC
few | . | TRBJ2-7 | TRBV7-2 | CASSLGLSSYEQYF | TGTGCCAGCAGCTTAGGTCTCAGCTCCTACGAGCAGTACTTC
few | . | TRBJ1-2 | TRBV4-1 | CASSHGAGLTISYGYTF | TGCGCCAGCAGCCATGGAGCAGGGCTGACGATTAGCTATGGCTACACCTTC
. | . | TRBJ1-2 | TRBV9 | CASSGTTAFYGYTF | TGTGCCAGCAGCGGTACGACAGCATTCTATGGCTACACCTTC
. | TRBD1 | TRBJ1-3 | TRBV5-6 | CASSLLGQGGYTIYF | TGTGCCAGCAGCTTGTTGGGACAGGGTGGGTACACCATATATTTT
. | . | TRBJ2-1 | TRBV28 | CASSPPRGGKHNEQFF | TGTGCCAGCAGTCCCCCGCGGGGCGGGAAGCACAATGAGCAGTTCTTC
. | . | TRBJ2-7 | TRBV29-1 | CSVGTTYEQYF | TGCAGCGTTGGGACAACCTACGAGCAGTACTTC
. | . | TRBJ2-7 | TRBV18 | CASSTGIYEQYF | TGTGCCAGCTCAACAGGGATCTACGAGCAGTACTTC
. | . | TRBJ2-3 | TRBV6-2/TRBV6-3 | CASSYAGRDTDTQYF | TGTGCCAGCAGTTACGCGGGCCGGGACACAGATACGCAGTATTTT
. | TRBD2 | TRBJ2-5 | TRBV29-1 | CSVMAGSGRGATQYF | TGCAGCGTTATGGCCGGGAGCGGGAGGGGTGCGACCCAGTACTTC
. | . | TRBJ2-1 | TRBV5-8 | CASSLGGASYNEQFF | TGTGCCAGCAGCTTGGGTGGGGCCAGCTACAATGAGCAGTTCTTC
. | TRBD1 | TRBJ1-6 | TRBV9 | CASSEGTGSGNSPLHF | TGTGCCAGCAGCGAGGGGACAGGGAGTGGAAATTCACCCCTCCACTTT